One sample yielded the 18 T cell receptor beta chains listed below, sequenced in a study of T cells in Graves' hyperthyroidism and ophthalmopathy. Amplified regions were TCR beta CDR3 sequences from RNA transcripts. The HTBI primer set was used in a first-round RT-PCR of the TCR CDR3. TCRdb ran MiXCR on the multiplex PCR reads and lists one entry per CDR3 protein. The sample gives about 640,000 distinct CDR3 sequences, about 20% of which show up once; about 34% is in the top ten. The material sequenced was blood. These receptor sequences come from a man aged 25-40 years with Graves' ophthalmopathy.

The sample holds many counts of this clonotype. This chain connects TRBV3-1 to TRBJ1-4; D is undetermined. The CDR3 is 11 residues long. Per the germline V gene, CDR1 is LGHDT and CDR2 is YNNKEL (reference sequence). Trimming shortened V by 5 bases and J by 7 bases, and 5 bases separated the two germline ends. The CDR3 DNA is TGTGCCAGCAGCACGACTGAAAAACTGTTTTTT. Its translation is CASSTTEKLFF.

This clonotype occurred many times. The chain has TRBV18 and TRBJ2-5; perhaps TRBD1 as D (6 bases). Germline lookup yields CDR1 KGHSH and CDR2 LQKENI. With 6 bases removed from V and 1 base from J, the gap between germline ends came to 12 bases. The CDR3 runs to 14 residues. The CDR3 DNA reads TGTGCCAGCTCCCCCCGACAGGTCCAAGAGACCCAGTACTTC. Amino acids: CASSPRQVQETQYF.

The rearrangement uses TRBV6-1 and TRBJ2-1; 11 nucleotides agree with TRBD2. Germline V gives CDR1 MNHNS, CDR2 SASEGT. This CDR3 is 16 amino acids long. Trimming cost V 6 bases and J 2 bases; bases outside gene matches: 6. CDR3 in DNA: TGTGCCAGCAGAAATACACTAGCGGGAGCCTACAATGAGCAGTTCTTC. This gives the protein CASRNTLAGAYNEQFF.

This chain links TRBV6-5 with TRBJ2-1; D is uncertain. The germline CDR1 and CDR2 sequences are MNHEY and SVGAGI. The CDR3 has 16 residues. Trimming shortened V by 2 bases and J by 0 bases, and 11 bases separated the two germline ends. The CDR3 loop reads CASSYGRISSYNEQFF. CDR3 sequence (DNA): TGTGCCAGCAGTTACGGCCGGATAAGCTCCTACAATGAGCAGTTCTTC.

The chain recombines TRBV6-2 or TRBV6-3 with TRBJ1-2; tentative D call: TRBD1 (5 bases). The CDR3 has 11 residues. V dropped 10 bases and J dropped 3 bases, with 9 bases sitting between them. Germline loops: CDR1 MNHEY, CDR2 SVGEGT. The CDR3 reads CATGGDYGYTF. The CDR3 bases are TGTGCCACGGGGGGGGACTATGGCTACACCTTC.

This clonotype has more than one count but fewer than ten. This chain links TRBV7-9 with TRBJ2-1; D might be TRBD2 (6 bases). The CDR3 has 12 residues. Germline V gives CDR1 SEHNR, CDR2 FQNEAQ (reference sequence). CDR3: CVTARDWNEQFF. CDR3 coding DNA: TGTGTCACAGCGCGGGATTGGAATGAGCAGTTCTTC.

The table lists this clonotype with a few counts. The chain uses TRBV6-2 or TRBV6-3 and TRBJ1-2, with 7 bases aligning to TRBD1. Per germline, CDR1 MNHEY and CDR2 SVGEGT. The CDR3 length is 13 residues. V dropped 6 bases and J dropped 2; count of bases not matched to a gene: 3. The DNA of the CDR3 is TGTGCCAGCAGAGAACAGGGGAACTATGGCTACACCTTC. Translated: CASREQGNYGYTF.

V and J are TRBV28 and TRBJ2-7; 12 bases match TRBD2. Per germline, CDR1 MDHEN and CDR2 SYDVKM. CDR3 size: 14 residues. Germline trimming cut 7 bases from V and 9 bases from J; bases unmatched to any gene: 10. CDR3 sequence reads: CASTYTGLAGMQYF. CDR3 in DNA: TGTGCCAGCACTTATACTGGACTAGCGGGAATGCAGTACTTC.

Ten or more counts support this clonotype. V gene TRBV6-1 combines with J gene TRBJ1-1; D might be TRBD1 (5 bases). Germline V gene data show CDR1 as MNHNS and CDR2 as SASEGT. The length of the CDR3 is 15 residues. V lost 5 bases and J lost 0, with 13 bases in between. The CDR3 sequence is CASSWGRVMNTEAFF. Here the CDR3 DNA reads TGTGCCAGCAGTTGGGGCAGGGTCATGAACACTGAAGCTTTCTTT.

The table lists this clonotype with a few counts. This chain joins TRBV27 and TRBJ2-5; weak D call: TRBD2 (5 bases). V shed 3 bases and J shed 1 base, with 12 bases lying between them. The CDR3 runs 15 residues. Germline lookup yields CDR1 MNHEY and CDR2 SMNVEV (reference sequence). The CDR3 sequence: CASSFLTNPQETQYF. In nucleotides, the CDR3 is TGTGCCAGCAGTTTCTTGACTAACCCCCAAGAGACCCAGTACTTC.

This clonotype was counted ten times or more. The J gene is TRBJ2-7, the V gene TRBV20-1; 7 bases agree with TRBD1. Trimming removed 0 bases from V and 0 bases from J; junction bases left unmatched: 8. There are 16 residues in the CDR3. Per the germline V gene, CDR1 is DFQATT and CDR2 is SNEGSKA (reference sequence). Here the CDR3 DNA reads TGCAGTGCTAGAGATCTGGACAGGTTACACTCCTACGAGCAGTACTTC. Residues: CSARDLDRLHSYEQYF.

The chain uses TRBV20-1 and TRBJ2-7, with D uncertain. Between the trimmed V and J ends, which lost 1 base and 5 bases, there was a span of 6 bases. This CDR3 region has 11 residues. Germline-derived CDR1 and CDR2 are DFQATT and SNEGSKA (reference sequence). The CDR3 DNA reads as TGCAGTGCTAGAGTCCACGACGAGCAGTACTTC. Protein: CSARVHDEQYF.

Only a few counts were recorded for this clonotype. V usage is TRBV27 and J usage is TRBJ2-5; 9 bases map to TRBD2. Germline values: CDR1 MNHEY, CDR2 SMNVEV (reference sequence). Germline trimming cut 5 bases from V and 3 bases from J; bases unmatched to any gene: 7. The CDR3 loop spans 15 amino acids. The CDR3 sequence is CASSPRSGSEETQYF. The CDR3 DNA is TGTGCCAGCAGTCCCCGTAGCGGGAGCGAAGAGACCCAGTACTTC.

This clonotype occurred many times. V is TRBV28 and J is TRBJ2-7, with 7 positions matching TRBD1. CDR3 length: 14 amino acids. Germline V gives CDR1 MDHEN, CDR2 SYDVKM. V shed 7 bases and J 2 bases; nucleotides not matched to a gene: 8. The CDR3 DNA reads TGTGCCAGCACCCCTACCGGGACAGCCTACGAGCAGTACTTC. It encodes CASTPTGTAYEQYF.

This clonotype was counted only a few times. CDR3 residues: CASSFAGQGISPLHF. CDR3 bases: TGTGCCAGCAGTTTCGCAGGGCAGGGAATTTCACCCCTCCACTTT. The chain combines TRBV28 with TRBJ1-6; tentative D call: TRBD1 (5 bases). Between the trimmed V and J ends, which lost 3 bases and 9 bases, there was a span of 15 bases. The CDR3 sequence is 15 residues long. The germline V gene encodes CDR1 MDHEN and CDR2 SYDVKM. Variable domain in full (rest from reference TRBV28 and TRBJ1-6): DVKVTQSSRYLVKRTGEKVFLECVQDMDHENMFWYRQDPGLGLRLIYFSYDVKMKEKGDIPEGYSVSREKKERFSLILESASTNQTSMYLCASSFAGQGISPLHFGNGTRLTVT.

Turning to this clonotype: Since a much larger clone is just one base distant, this may be a read error. The V call is TRBV5-1, the J call TRBJ2-7; D is unclear. The CDR3 has 14 amino acids. Per germline, CDR1 SGHRS and CDR2 YFSETQ. CDR3 protein: CAGSSGSGVDEQYF. CDR3 nucleotides: TGCGCCGGCAGCTCGGGCAGTGGGGTCGACGAGCAGTACTTC.

In this sample, this clonotype turned up many times. The chain couples TRBV12-3 or TRBV12-4 to TRBJ2-2; 8 bases match TRBD1. J was trimmed by 1 base and V by 4 bases; bases with no gene match: 2. This CDR3 contains 15 residues. CDR3 nucleotides: TGTGCCAGCAGTTCCGGGACAGGGAACACCGGGGAGCTGTTTTTT. Translating it yields CASSSGTGNTGELFF.

The gene calls are TRBV24-1 and TRBJ2-2; TRBD2 matches at 9 bases. J gave up 6 bases and V 1 base, and 8 bases lay outside the gene matches. In germline, CDR1 is KGHDR, CDR2 SFDVKD. CDR3 length: 17 residues. Here the CDR3 DNA reads TGTGCCACCAGTGATTTCGTGGGCCTAGCGGGACCCGGGGAGCTGTTTTTT. Translating gives CATSDFVGLAGPGELFF.